The rows below give T cell receptor beta chains drawn from one sample of a study of T-cell memory formation after mild COVID-19. Each CDR3 protein gets one entry after TCRdb re-called the 5' RACE reads with MiXCR. Of 280,000 or so distinct CDR3 sequences listed, 8% to 10% are singletons. The source material was PBMCs or a T cell subset sorted from them (not recorded which). The receptor set was obtained from a young man who had mild COVID-19 (a few samples of this study predate the infection). Cell type and time point are not known. Both conserved end residues are part of each CDR3. The order of the fields is CDR3 DNA, CDR3 protein, J gene, V gene, D gene, clone size. A D gene is named only where the DNA matches it firmly. Clone size appears in some rows only: once, few, many, or a class for an expanded clone.

DNA: TGTGCCAGCAGCGTCACAGCGGCCGGGGAGCTGTTTTTT
CDR3: CASSVTAAGELFF
J: TRBJ2-2
V: TRBV7-2
D: NA
size: few

DNA: TGTGCCAGCAGCCAAAGTACTGCGGGGAGAAAGAACACTGAAGCTTTCTTT
CDR3: CASSQSTAGRKNTEAFF
J: TRBJ1-1
V: TRBV4-2
D: NA
size: NA

DNA: TGTGCCAGCAGCGTAGGGTTCAGCTCCACCGGGGAGCTGTTTTTT
CDR3: CASSVGFSSTGELFF
J: TRBJ2-2
V: TRBV9
D: NA
size: NA

DNA: TGCGCCAGCAGTGACGGACTAGCGGGGCAATTTGGGCAGTACTTC
CDR3: CASSDGLAGQFGQYF
J: TRBJ2-7
V: TRBV10-1
D: TRBD2
size: NA

DNA: TGCGCCAGCAGCCTAGCGGGGGTAGACACTGAAGCTTTCTTT
CDR3: CASSLAGVDTEAFF
J: TRBJ1-1
V: TRBV4-3
D: NA
size: NA

DNA: TGTGCCAGCAGCTTAACGTCGGGGGATGGTGGCTACACCTTC
CDR3: CASSLTSGDGGYTF
J: TRBJ1-2
V: TRBV7-3
D: NA
size: many

DNA: TGTGCCAGCAGTTACTCGAGAGGGTCGACCTCTGGAAACACCATATATTTT
CDR3: CASSYSRGSTSGNTIYF
J: TRBJ1-3
V: TRBV6-5
D: NA
size: many

DNA: TGTGCCAGCAGTTATAGACAGGGTCGTCCCTTGAACTATGGCTACACCTTC
CDR3: CASSYRQGRPLNYGYTF
J: TRBJ1-2
V: TRBV6-6
D: TRBD1
size: NA

DNA: TGTGCCAGCAGCTTAGAGTGGGGGGACTATGGCTACACCTTC
CDR3: CASSLEWGDYGYTF
J: TRBJ1-2
V: TRBV7-2
D: NA
size: few

DNA: TGTGCCAGCAGCCAAGATCTCCAGCGTCGGACCCAGTACTTC
CDR3: CASSQDLQRRTQYF
J: TRBJ2-5
V: TRBV3-1
D: NA
size: many

DNA: TGTGCCAGTAGTTGGGTGGCGAACACTGAAGCTTTCTTT
CDR3: CASSWVANTEAFF
J: TRBJ1-1
V: TRBV19
D: NA
size: many

DNA: TGTGCCAGTAGTCCACCATATGGACGGATAACTGGCTACACCTTC
CDR3: CASSPPYGRITGYTF
J: TRBJ1-2
V: TRBV19
D: NA
size: NA

DNA: TGTGCCAGCAGCCGAACTGATTACTCTGGGGCCAACGTCCTGACTTTC
CDR3: CASSRTDYSGANVLTF
J: TRBJ2-6
V: TRBV7-9
D: NA
size: few

DNA: TGCGCCAGCAGCTTTCTACCAGATAGCAATCAGCCCCAGCATTTT
CDR3: CASSFLPDSNQPQHF
J: TRBJ1-5
V: TRBV5-1
D: NA
size: many

DNA: TGTGCCAGCAGCCTTGGGGACGTGAACACTGAAGCTTTCTTT
CDR3: CASSLGDVNTEAFF
J: TRBJ1-1
V: TRBV7-9
D: NA
size: few

DNA: TGTGCCAGCAGCTGGACTAGCGGGGTGTCCAATGAGCAGTTCTTC
CDR3: CASSWTSGVSNEQFF
J: TRBJ2-1
V: TRBV7-2
D: TRBD2
size: many

DNA: TGTGCCACCAGCCCTTCCGGGACAGGGACTTCCACAGATACGCAGTATTTT
CDR3: CATSPSGTGTSTDTQYF
J: TRBJ2-3
V: TRBV24-1
D: TRBD1
size: few

DNA: TGTGCCAGCAGCTTAGCGGCAAGCGGGGTCTCCTACAATGAGCAGTTCTTC
CDR3: CASSLAASGVSYNEQFF
J: TRBJ2-1
V: TRBV7-2
D: TRBD2
size: NA

DNA: TGCGCCAGCAGCCGTGGGACAGGGGGCAGGGAGCAGTTCTTC
CDR3: CASSRGTGGREQFF
J: TRBJ2-1
V: TRBV5-1
D: TRBD1
size: many

DNA: TGTGCCAGCAGTTACGTCGGTCAAGAGACCCAGTACTTC
CDR3: CASSYVGQETQYF
J: TRBJ2-5
V: TRBV6-2/TRBV6-3
D: NA
size: NA

DNA: TGCAGTGCCCCCCTGGGGGGGGCGGGGGAGCTGTTTTTT
CDR3: CSAPLGGAGELFF
J: TRBJ2-2
V: TRBV20-1
D: NA
size: NA

DNA: TGTGCCAGCTCACCACCGACAGGGGGCACCGGGGAGCTGTTTTTT
CDR3: CASSPPTGGTGELFF
J: TRBJ2-2
V: TRBV18
D: TRBD1
size: few

DNA: TGTGCCAGCAGTTTCCGTCAGGAGACCCAGTACTTC
CDR3: CASSFRQETQYF
J: TRBJ2-5
V: TRBV7-9
D: NA
size: many

DNA: TGTGCCAGCAGCTTGGCGTACCGGGAGACATTCTACAATGAGCAGTTCTTC
CDR3: CASSLAYRETFYNEQFF
J: TRBJ2-1
V: TRBV5-8
D: NA
size: NA

DNA: TGTGCCAGCAGGCCCACTAGCGGGCACTCCTACGAGCAGTACTTC
CDR3: CASRPTSGHSYEQYF
J: TRBJ2-7
V: TRBV6-2/TRBV6-3
D: TRBD2
size: few

DNA: TGCGCCAGCAGCCAGAATGGACAGGCATATGGCTACACCTTC
CDR3: CASSQNGQAYGYTF
J: TRBJ1-2
V: TRBV4-1
D: TRBD1
size: many

DNA: TGTGCCAGCTCAGGGGGGTTGAACACTGAAGCTTTCTTT
CDR3: CASSGGLNTEAFF
J: TRBJ1-1
V: TRBV18
D: NA
size: many

DNA: TGTGCCAGCAGCCTACAGACTAGCTCCTACAATGAGCAGTTCTTC
CDR3: CASSLQTSSYNEQFF
J: TRBJ2-1
V: TRBV5-5
D: NA
size: few

DNA: TGTGCCAGCAGTTATACCGGGTTTAGCATTCAGTACTTC
CDR3: CASSYTGFSIQYF
J: TRBJ2-4
V: TRBV6-2/TRBV6-3
D: NA
size: NA

DNA: TGTGCCAGCAGCCCGACTAACCGTTTCAATGAGCAGTTCTTC
CDR3: CASSPTNRFNEQFF
J: TRBJ2-1
V: TRBV14
D: NA
size: NA

DNA: TGTGCCAGCTCAAAGCAGGGGGCAAACACAGATACGCAGTATTTT
CDR3: CASSKQGANTDTQYF
J: TRBJ2-3
V: TRBV18
D: TRBD1
size: NA

DNA: TGTGCCAGCAGCCAGGGACACCCGCCTACCTTC
CDR3: CASSQGHPPTF
J: TRBJ1-2
V: TRBV4-2
D: NA
size: few

DNA: TGTGCCAGCAGCTTAGGGGGTCAGGGTGGCAATCAGCCCCAGCATTTT
CDR3: CASSLGGQGGNQPQHF
J: TRBJ1-5
V: TRBV7-6
D: NA
size: few

DNA: TGTGCCAGCAGCTTCCGGGACAGGGGTTCTGAAGCTTTCTTT
CDR3: CASSFRDRGSEAFF
J: TRBJ1-1
V: TRBV5-6
D: TRBD1
size: many

DNA: TGTGCCAGCAGTTACTCGCCCGGGACAGGTCAGCCCCAGCATTTT
CDR3: CASSYSPGTGQPQHF
J: TRBJ1-5
V: TRBV6-5
D: TRBD1
size: few

DNA: TGTGCCAGCAGCATCGGCGGGGGGACCGGGGAGCTGTTTTTT
CDR3: CASSIGGGTGELFF
J: TRBJ2-2
V: TRBV9
D: TRBD2
size: many

DNA: TGTGCCAGCAGTTTAGCTCGGGACGGCTATGGCTACACCTTC
CDR3: CASSLARDGYGYTF
J: TRBJ1-2
V: TRBV12-3/TRBV12-4
D: NA
size: few

DNA: TGTGCTAGCAGCCCCCCCGGGACTAGCGGGGGTAGTGAGACCCAGTACTTC
CDR3: CASSPPGTSGGSETQYF
J: TRBJ2-5
V: TRBV7-7
D: TRBD2
size: NA

DNA: TGTGCCAGCAGCCTGCGGATGGCCTACACAGATACGCAGTATTTT
CDR3: CASSLRMAYTDTQYF
J: TRBJ2-3
V: TRBV13
D: NA
size: many

DNA: TGTGCCAGCAGCCCAAATATCGGCACTGAAGCTTTCTTT
CDR3: CASSPNIGTEAFF
J: TRBJ1-1
V: TRBV12-3/TRBV12-4
D: NA
size: NA

DNA: TGTGCCAGCAGTTACCAGGACGGTGAAGCTTTCTTT
CDR3: CASSYQDGEAFF
J: TRBJ1-1
V: TRBV6-2/TRBV6-3
D: NA
size: NA

DNA: TGTGCCAGCAGCCCGACAGCGCCCGGTTCGGGCCGCTACACCTTC
CDR3: CASSPTAPGSGRYTF
J: TRBJ1-2
V: TRBV12-3/TRBV12-4
D: NA
size: NA

DNA: TGTGCCAGCAGTTGGGGGGGCGGCTACACCTTC
CDR3: CASSWGGGYTF
J: TRBJ1-2
V: TRBV12-3/TRBV12-4
D: NA
size: many

DNA: TGTGCCACCAGTACGACTAGCGGGGGGGCCCAAGAGACCCAGTACTTC
CDR3: CATSTTSGGAQETQYF
J: TRBJ2-5
V: TRBV15
D: TRBD2
size: few

DNA: TGTGCCAGCAGCGTACTAGCGGGGGGAGTCACAGATACGCAGTATTTT
CDR3: CASSVLAGGVTDTQYF
J: TRBJ2-3
V: TRBV7-6
D: TRBD2
size: few

DNA: TGTGCCAGCAGAGAGGACAGATACACAGATACGCAGTATTTT
CDR3: CASREDRYTDTQYF
J: TRBJ2-3
V: TRBV27
D: NA
size: NA